This T cell receptor (beta chain) stems from a study of regulatory T cells in long-lasting Graves disease (dated by TCRdb to the early 2020s). At the level of the whole study: Patients with newly diagnosed Graves' disease had been on antithyroid drugs for under 3 months. Patients with persistent Graves' disease were compared with patients with newly diagnosed Graves' disease using TCR sequencing and RNA sequencing of peripheral blood. The study was registered as a clinical trial and conducted in China. A total of about 35 samples underwent TCR sequencing: 13 from persistent and 20 from newly diagnosed Graves' disease patients.

This specimen's time point label, per the study, means: newly diagnosed GD, antithyroid drugs for less than 3 months. For both TCR sequencing and RNA sequencing, RNA was extracted from PBMCs in TRIzol. The diagnosis of Graves' disease was made according to American Thyroid Association guidelines. Patients for the study were recruited at an endocrinology department in Xi'an, China. Each patient gave around 9 milliliters of peripheral blood, collected in an EDTA anticoagulant tube. Ficoll Paque Plus density gradient separation was used to isolate PBMCs, and no further T cell sorting was done. An Agilent 2100 Bioanalyzer and agarose gel were used to check RNA quality, while a NanoDrop 2000 measured RNA concentration. The library relied on multiplex PCR. Sequencing was performed on an Illumina HiSeq 4000. TCR beta libraries were built with iRepertoire HTBI primers and Arm-PCR amplification of CDR3 regions. Gel purification was performed on PCR products prior to sequencing. Per the source publication's procedure: A total of some 60 TRBV and some 15 TRBJ segments were identified across samples and were used for gene usage analysis of CDR3 amino acid clonotypes. COPE and FqMerger were used to merge filtered high-quality paired reads into contigs. BLAST was used to align contigs to IMGT TRBV, TRBD and TRBJ reference genes, and CDR3 was defined according to IMGT. Highly expanded clones were defined as clonotypes with a frequency above 0.1%. Shannon entropy served as the measure of repertoire diversity, while the Gini coefficient captured V-J evenness. A clonotype found in more than one individual was treated as public. TCRdb reran the public reads through fastp at Q25 and MiXCR, keeping productive beta chains. One record per CDR3 amino acid sequence lists the most common genes and DNA. TCRdb, rather than the study authors, made the V and J calls. The sample table records about half a million distinct CDR3 sequences; about 12% of these occur just once. The ten largest make up approximately 9% of the sample.

Relative to germline, V is missing 7 bases and J is missing 10 bases, with 9 bases of the junction outside any gene match. Taken from cysteine to phenylalanine, the CDR3 has 12 residues. Just the 36-base CDR3 DNA is kept, in frame starting at base 1. The germline V gene gives CDR1 as SQVTM and CDR2 as ANQGSEA. This clonotype was seen only a few times. No cognate antigen has been identified for it. No qualities accompany the bases; no much larger clone lies one base away. Broad study findings and their caveats: Patients with persistent disease shared more public clonotypes (around 3,000) than newly diagnosed patients did (more than 900). Sequencing and analysis were limited to the TCR beta chain. The authors acknowledged the small sample size as a limitation that may reduce accuracy. Because the primary lesion, thyroid tissue, could not be accessed, the study looked at peripheral blood alone. Compared with newly diagnosed patients, patients with persistent Graves' disease had lower TCR Shannon entropy and fewer highly expanded clones, which suggests clonal expansion. Preferential use of TRBV28, TRBJ1-2 and TRBJ2-5 was observed in persistent disease, whereas TRBV20-1 and TRBJ2-1 were favored in newly diagnosed disease.

The same sample was also used in a study of T cells in Graves' hyperthyroidism and ophthalmopathy. Reported in the second study: A patient counted as having stable Graves' hyperthyroidism if no progression to ophthalmopathy occurred over 18 months of follow-up. Hyperthyroidism patients were aged 18 to 65 years and newly diagnosed, with disease duration of less than 2 months. Patients with uncontrolled infections, other autoimmune diseases, pregnancy or lactation were excluded. Clinical symptoms, serum thyroxine and TRAb, thyroid ultrasound, and orbital computed tomography formed the basis for the diagnoses. The first round of RT-PCR for the TCR CDR3 was performed with the HTBI primer set and the Qiagen OneStep RT-PCR kit. Most expanded thyroid clonotypes (frequency above 0.001) were also detected in blood, suggesting blood repertoires may reflect thyroid immune responses. A model built on a 13 V-J signature distinguished ophthalmopathy from stable hyperthyroidism, reaching around 90% sensitivity and around 82% specificity in cross-validation and 80%/75% in testing. In validation, the model predicted progression to ophthalmopathy a median of roughly 6.2 months before onset, with about 71% sensitivity and more than 72% specificity. A discovery cohort of roughly 100 patients, 43 with Graves' ophthalmopathy and about 58 with stable Graves' hyperthyroidism, was used to find distinguishing TCR V-J signatures. An independent validation cohort of under 20 hyperthyroidism patients and approximately 16 patients who later progressed to ophthalmopathy tested prospective prediction of ophthalmopathy. The 95 to 100 discovery patients were randomly divided into training and test sets at a 7:3 ratio. In addition, the study compared T-cell repertoires in thyroid tissue and in blood from roughly 6 Graves' hyperthyroidism patients. After blood sampling, hyperthyroidism patients were treated with methimazole at a starting dose of 30 mg daily, and ophthalmopathy patients were treated with high-dose intravenous methylprednisolone. A second multiplex PCR round built the libraries, followed by size selection and purification. Sequencing of the libraries was done on an Illumina HiSeq2000 using paired-end 100 bp reads. SOAPnuke was used to process the raw data, with reads discarded if the reads contained adapters or uncalled bases, had a mean Phred below 15, or lacked an exact constant-primer or identifier match. COPE v1.2.5 was used to merge the high-quality paired reads, and each unique nucleotide sequence was defined as a clonotype. MiTCR v1.1 was used to align clonotypes to the IMGT TRBV, TRBD and TRBJ reference segments. The analysis was restricted to V-J combinations with a frequency above 0.0001, which together covered around 99% of the repertoires. The TCS score was defined as the ratio of F50 (clonal expansion) to E x V (chaos), calculated using BLOSUM62-based TCRdist between CDR3 peptides within each V-J. Welch's t-statistics and random forest reduced 500 to 550 V-J features to fewer than 15, which were used in a naive Bayes classifier (R e1071). Sample size was not statistically predetermined, and investigators were not blinded to group allocation. According to the paper, TCR Vbeta CDR3 sequencing was carried out on more than 120 peripheral blood samples, which came from around 43 ophthalmopathy, 70 to 80 hyperthyroidism and some 17 progressor patients.

The sequence is built from TRBV29-1 and TRBJ1-5, with 8 junctional bases fitting TRBD1. This receptor was identified in a woman aged 25 to 45 with Graves disease. Donor details come from another sample of the same person, matched by shared clones. The starting material was peripheral blood mononuclear cells (PBMCs), obtained at new diagnosis, from a patient treated with antithyroid drugs. The DNA sequence follows: TGCAGCGCCCAAGGACAGGGCGAACCCCAGCATTTT. The resulting protein is CSAQGQGEPQHF.